The 23 T cell receptor beta chains given below trace back to one sample, sequenced in a study of cytomegalovirus exposure and HLA in healthy donors. It was with 60 Vbeta and 13 Jbeta primers that the PCR ran. Data came from immunoSEQ multiplex PCR; TCRdb stores just in-frame clones and leaves some out. The sample contains around 80,000 clones, around 68% of which appear only once. Sequenced material: PBMCs. The receptors originated from a man in his forties in good health and CMV-seropositive.

The genes are TRBV7-9 and TRBJ1-1; the D is unclear. V dropped 1 base and J dropped 6 bases, with 12 bases sitting between them. In germline, CDR1 is SEHNR, CDR2 FQNEAQ (reference sequence). The CDR3 totals 14 residues. Here the CDR3 reads CASSLGFEGPEAFF. Here the CDR3 DNA reads TGTGCCAGCAGCTTAGGTTTTGAGGGTCCTGAAGCTTTCTTT.

This clone was counted between two and nine times. V is TRBV30 and J is TRBJ1-5; TRBD1 matches at 10 bases. The CDR3 sequence is 13 residues long. CDR1 and CDR2 from the germline V gene are GTSNPN and SVGIG (reference sequence). Trimming removed 5 bases from V and 4 bases from J; junction bases left unmatched: 2. The CDR3 is CAWGGQGNQPQHF. Here the CDR3 DNA reads TGTGCCTGGGGGGGACAGGGGAATCAGCCCCAGCATTTT.

This chain joins TRBV19 and TRBJ1-3; D not certain. This CDR3 has 16 amino acids. Germline loops: CDR1 LNHDA, CDR2 SQIVND (reference sequence). V was cut by 6 bases and J by 2 bases, with 17 bases left in between. Here the CDR3 reads CASSMGSGGAGNTIYF. CDR3 DNA: TGTGCCAGTAGCATGGGGTCAGGAGGAGCTGGAAACACCATATATTTT.

The count of this clone is one. CDR3 DNA sequence: TGTGCCAGCAGCCTCCGAGAACGTCAGCCCCAGCATTTT. Translation gives CASSLRERQPQHF. The chain is built from TRBV11-2 and TRBJ1-5; D is unclear. Germline V gene data show CDR1 as SGHAT and CDR2 as FQNNGV. This CDR3 contains 13 residues. Trimming left V 5 bases short and J 6 bases short, with 11 bases between.

CDR3 protein: CASSLAGGGSYEQYF. DNA of the CDR3: TGCGCCAGCAGCTTGGCAGGGGGTGGTTCCTACGAGCAGTACTTC. This chain uses TRBV5-1 with TRBJ2-7; 7 nucleotides align to TRBD1. There are 15 residues in the CDR3. The V gene's germline CDR1 is SGHRS and CDR2 YFSETQ. With V trimmed by 0 bases and J by 1 base, 4 bases remained unmatched. The variable domain in full, with the rest retrieved from reference TRBV5-1 and TRBJ2-7, is KAGVTQTPRYLIKTRGQQVTLSCSPISGHRSVSWYQQTPGQGLQFLFEYFSETQRNKGNFPGRFSGRQFSNSRSEMNVSTLELGDSALYLCASSLAGGGSYEQYFGPGTRLTVT.

This clone was found a few times. This chain links TRBV7-6 with TRBJ1-1; D perhaps matches TRBD1 (5 bases). Germline V lookup: CDR1 SGHVS, CDR2 FNYEAQ. The CDR3 spans 13 residues. Trimming took 2 bases from V and 2 from J, leaving 6 bases between them. The CDR3 coding sequence is TGTGCCAGCAGCTTAACAGGAAACACTGAAGCTTTCTTT. Translated, it gives CASSLTGNTEAFF.

This chain connects TRBV5-5 to TRBJ2-3; D unclear. CDR1 is SGHKS, CDR2 YYEKEE, per germline (reference sequence). There are 12 residues in the CDR3. V lost 4 bases and J 2 bases, leaving 5 bases between the germline ends. The CDR3 loop reads CASSPSTDTQYF. The CDR3, as DNA: TGTGCCAGCAGCCCTTCCACAGATACGCAGTATTTT. The entire variable domain, with the rest obtained from reference TRBV5-5 and TRBJ2-3, is as follows: DAGVTQSPTHLIKTRGQQVTLRCSPISGHKSVSWYQQVLGQGPQFIFQYYEKEERGRGNFPDRFSARQFPNYSSELNVNALLLGDSALYLCASSPSTDTQYFGPGTRLTVL.

J is TRBJ1-5 and V is TRBV11-2; 10 bases are a match to TRBD1. This CDR3 region has 15 residues. After removal of 6 bases from V and 13 bases from J, the junction contained 15 bases not matched to a gene. The V gene's germline CDR1 is SGHAT and CDR2 FQNNGV. The DNA of the CDR3 is TGTGCCAGCAGTTCGACCGGGACAGGGGTAGGTGGGCAGCATTTT. Protein sequence: CASSSTGTGVGGQHF.

This chain connects TRBV28 to TRBJ2-5; D ambiguous. Germline V CDR1 and CDR2: MDHEN, SYDVKM. The CDR3 sequence is 11 residues long. Trimming left V 3 bases short and J 4 bases short, with 3 bases between. The CDR3 here is CASSFRETQYF. The CDR3 nucleotides read TGTGCCAGCAGTTTTAGAGAGACCCAGTACTTC.

The chain uses TRBV6-1 and TRBJ2-4; TRBD2 might be the D (6 bases). The CDR3 consists of 15 residues. V gave up 6 bases and J gave up 0 bases, with 12 bases separating them. In germline, CDR1 is MNHNS, CDR2 SASEGT. The CDR3: CASRAEGLAKNIQYF. CDR3 coding DNA: TGTGCCAGCAGAGCCGAGGGACTAGCCAAAAACATTCAGTACTTC.

The rearrangement joins TRBV5-6 to TRBJ1-2, with 7 bases fitting TRBD1. This CDR3 has 14 residues. V dropped 6 bases and J dropped 0; count of bases not matched to a gene: 5. Germline loops: CDR1 SGHDT, CDR2 YYEEEE. The CDR3 is CASIRDRTNYGYTF. DNA of the CDR3: TGTGCCAGCATCCGGGACAGAACTAACTATGGCTACACCTTC.

This clone has a single count. The chain combines TRBV2 with TRBJ2-7; 9 bases fit TRBD1. The junction had 10 bases not matched to a gene; V was cut back by 6 bases and J by 7 bases. There are 14 residues in the CDR3. Germline V gives CDR1 SNHLY, CDR2 FYNNEI. The CDR3 sequence is CASRSTGGQVEQYF. CDR3 coding DNA: TGTGCCAGCAGATCCACAGGGGGCCAGGTGGAGCAGTACTTC.

This clone was recorded only once. The V call is TRBV9, the J call TRBJ1-4, with 7 bases that match TRBD1. The germline CDR1 and CDR2 sequences are SGDLS and YYNGEE. Trimming at V came to 4 bases and at J to 8 bases, leaving 11 bases not matched to a gene. This CDR3 has 15 amino acids. The CDR3, as DNA: TGTGCCAGCAGCCCTAGGGGGCCCTCGGGGGAAAAACTGTTTTTT. Amino acid sequence: CASSPRGPSGEKLFF.

This clone was seen a single time. The J gene is TRBJ2-7, the V gene TRBV29-1; 9 bases are shared with TRBD1. CDR3 length: 13 amino acids. Germline V gene data show CDR1 as SQVTM and CDR2 as ANQGSEA. The V gene end was trimmed by 7 bases and the J gene end by 6 bases; junction bases not matched to a gene: 10. The CDR3 loop is CSAQGATGGEQYF. DNA for the CDR3: TGCAGCGCCCAAGGGGCGACAGGGGGCGAGCAGTACTTC.

The chain has TRBV19 and TRBJ2-7; tentative D call: TRBD2 (6 bases). The CDR3 is 15 amino acids. Trimming took 6 bases from V and 0 from J, leaving 15 bases between them. Germline CDR1 is LNHDA and CDR2 is SQIVND (reference sequence). Written as DNA, the CDR3 is TGTGCCAGTAGAGAAGCGGGCCTGAGCTCCTACGAGCAGTACTTC. Translating gives CASREAGLSSYEQYF.

This chain uses TRBV15 with TRBJ2-3; 7 positions agree with TRBD2. Per the germline V gene, CDR1 is LNHNV and CDR2 is YYDKDF (reference sequence). This CDR3 is 17 amino acids long. J was trimmed by 2 bases and V by 2 bases; bases with no gene match: 10. The CDR3 DNA reads as TGTGCCACCAGCAGAACACCCGGGGGAGGGATCACAGATACGCAGTATTTT. Its translation is CATSRTPGGGITDTQYF. Looking up the rest from reference TRBV15 and TRBJ2-3 gives the full variable domain: DAMVIQNPRYQVTQFGKPVTLSCSQTLNHNVMYWYQQKSSQAPKLLFHYYDKDFNNEADTPDNFQSRRPNTSFCFLDIRSPGLGDTAMYLCATSRTPGGGITDTQYFGPGTRLTVL.

The chain is built from TRBV19 and TRBJ2-1; 13 bases line up with TRBD2. The germline CDR1 and CDR2 sequences are LNHDA and SQIVND (reference sequence). The CDR3 consists of 14 residues. Trimming at V came to 6 bases and at J to 8 bases, leaving 4 bases not matched to a gene. The CDR3 DNA reads TGTGCCAGTAGAGGACTAGCGGGAGTCCATGAGCAGTTCTTC. Amino acids: CASRGLAGVHEQFF.

This chain joins TRBV7-9 and TRBJ2-1; D call uncertain. Germline CDR1 reads SEHNR; CDR2 reads FQNEAQ (reference sequence). Trimming stripped 0 bases from V and 10 bases from J, with 7 bases between. The CDR3 runs 12 residues. CDR3 coding DNA: TGTGCCAGCAGCTTAGCGAGGCAGGAGCAGTTCTTC. Protein product: CASSLARQEQFF. The full variable domain, in which reference TRBV7-9 and TRBJ2-1 provide the parts outside the CDR3, is DTGVSQNPRHKITKRGQNVTFRCDPISEHNRLYWYRQTLGQGPEFLTYFQNEAQLEKSRLLSDRFSAERPKGSFSTLEIQRTEQGDSAMYLCASSLARQEQFFGPGTRLTVL.

The V call is TRBV7-9, the J call TRBJ1-2; D possibly corresponds to TRBD1 (5 bases). The CDR3 has 12 amino acids. Germline assignment: CDR1 SEHNR and CDR2 FQNEAQ (reference sequence). Trimming removed 3 bases from V and 13 bases from J, with 15 bases in between. The CDR3 region has the DNA TGTGCCAGCAGCTTTGATACAGGTTCGGGCACCTTC. Its translation is CASSFDTGSGTF.

This chain connects TRBV7-2 to TRBJ1-6; maybe TRBD1 (6 bases). Per germline, CDR1 SGHTA and CDR2 FQGNSA. The CDR3 consists of 15 residues. Between the trimmed V and J ends, which lost 5 bases and 8 bases, there was a span of 16 bases. The CDR3 is CASSHRALDDSPLHF. In DNA, the CDR3 is TGTGCCAGCAGCCACAGGGCCCTCGACGATTCACCCCTCCACTTT.

This chain connects TRBV28 to TRBJ2-6, with D possibly matching TRBD1 (6 bases). Germline CDR1 reads MDHEN; CDR2 reads SYDVKM. The ends were cut back, 3 bases at V and 5 bases at J, with 8 bases in the middle. The CDR3 spans 14 residues. This CDR3 reads CASSFQGRANVLTF. CDR3 bases: TGTGCCAGCAGTTTCCAGGGGAGGGCCAACGTCCTGACTTTC.

The gene calls are TRBV11-3 and TRBJ2-3; D might be TRBD2 (5 bases). Germline-derived CDR1 and CDR2 are SGHNT and YENEEA. The CDR3 consists of 14 residues. Between the trimmed V and J ends, which lost 5 bases and 5 bases, there was a span of 14 bases. The CDR3 here is CASSIRDSGDTQYF. As DNA, the CDR3 is TGTGCCAGCAGCATTCGGGATTCAGGAGATACGCAGTATTTT.

This clone came up many times. The V call is TRBV7-9, the J call TRBJ2-2; D is unresolved. The germline gives CDR1 SEHNR, CDR2 FQNEAQ (reference sequence). Trimming shortened V by 0 bases and J by 1 base, and 12 bases separated the two germline ends. The CDR3 runs 17 residues. The CDR3 region is CASSLAVEQKNTGELFF. CDR3 bases: TGTGCCAGCAGCTTAGCGGTAGAACAGAAGAACACCGGGGAGCTGTTTTTT.